The clone carrying this T cell receptor beta chain showed up just a few times. Antigen specificity is unknown. The data are from a study of T-cell memory formation after mild COVID-19. For the study at large: Largely, TCR clusters stayed within a single donor.

A single record per CDR3 protein comes from TCRdb applying MiXCR to the 5' RACE reads. The table includes hundreds of thousands of distinct CDR3 sequences, 15% to 20% detected once. Broader study findings: CD4/CD8 balance characterized clones contracting day 15 to 85, and CD4+ skew characterized later expanders. Most CD4+ clones that shrank were in CM and EM, while CD8+ ones turned up in EMRA.

Sequencing input: PBMCs or a T cell subset sorted from them (not recorded which). The TCR sequence derives from a man between 18 and 29 years old who had mild COVID-19 (a few samples of this study predate the infection). Cell type and time point are not known.

The CDR3 DNA sequence: TGTGCCAGCAGAGGGAGACAGGGTCAACAGCCCCAGCATTTT. Translated, it gives CASRGRQGQQPQHF. V usage is TRBV7-2 and J usage is TRBJ1-5, with 7 positions matching TRBD1. The CDR3 length is 14 residues. Germline loops: CDR1 SGHTA, CDR2 FQGNSA. Trimming at V came to 6 bases and at J to 7 bases, leaving 9 bases not matched to a gene.